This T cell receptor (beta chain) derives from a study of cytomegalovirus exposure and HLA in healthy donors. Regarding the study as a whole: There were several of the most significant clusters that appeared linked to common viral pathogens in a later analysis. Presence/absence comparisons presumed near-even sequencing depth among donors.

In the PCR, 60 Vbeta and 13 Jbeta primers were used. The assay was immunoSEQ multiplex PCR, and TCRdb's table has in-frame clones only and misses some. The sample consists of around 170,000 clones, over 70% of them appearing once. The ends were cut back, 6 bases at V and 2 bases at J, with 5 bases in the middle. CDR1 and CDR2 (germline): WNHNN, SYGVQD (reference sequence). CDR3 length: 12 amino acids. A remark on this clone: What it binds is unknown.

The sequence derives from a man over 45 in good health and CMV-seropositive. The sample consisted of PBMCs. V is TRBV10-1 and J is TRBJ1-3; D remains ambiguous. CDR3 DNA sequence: TGCGCCAGCAGCGGAGCTGGAAACACCATATATTTT. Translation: CASSGAGNTIYF.